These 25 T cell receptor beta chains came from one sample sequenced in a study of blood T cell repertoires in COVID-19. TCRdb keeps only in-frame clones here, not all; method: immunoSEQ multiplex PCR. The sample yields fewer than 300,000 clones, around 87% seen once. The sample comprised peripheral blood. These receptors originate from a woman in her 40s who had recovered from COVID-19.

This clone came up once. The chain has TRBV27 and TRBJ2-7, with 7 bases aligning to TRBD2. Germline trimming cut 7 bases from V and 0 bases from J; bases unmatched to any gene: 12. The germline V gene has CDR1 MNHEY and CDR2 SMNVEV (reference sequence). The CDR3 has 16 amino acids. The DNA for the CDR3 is TGTGCCAGCACTTCCGGGGGGACGGGGAGCTCCTACGAGCAGTACTTC. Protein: CASTSGGTGSSYEQYF.

The CDR3 bases are TGTGCCTGGAGCCTACAGGGTCTTTCACCCCTCCACTTT. The encoded protein is CAWSLQGLSPLHF. The V and J genes are TRBV30 and TRBJ1-6; TRBD1 might be the D (6 bases). This CDR3 comprises 13 residues. V was cut by 3 bases and J by 9 bases, with 12 bases left in between. Germline V gives CDR1 GTSNPN, CDR2 SVGIG (reference sequence).

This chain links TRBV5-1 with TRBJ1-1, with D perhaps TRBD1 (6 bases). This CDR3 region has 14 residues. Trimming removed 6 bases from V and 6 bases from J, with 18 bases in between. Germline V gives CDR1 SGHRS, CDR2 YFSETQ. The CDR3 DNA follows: TGCGCCAGCACATCGGCTCACAGGGATGCTGAAGCTTTCTTT. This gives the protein CASTSAHRDAEAFF.

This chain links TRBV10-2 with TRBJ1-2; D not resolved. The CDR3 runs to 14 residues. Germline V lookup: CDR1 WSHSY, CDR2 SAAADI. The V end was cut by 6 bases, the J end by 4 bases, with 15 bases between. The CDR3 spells CASRSNGLIYGYTF. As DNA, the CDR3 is TGCGCCAGCAGATCAAACGGGTTAATCTATGGCTACACCTTC.

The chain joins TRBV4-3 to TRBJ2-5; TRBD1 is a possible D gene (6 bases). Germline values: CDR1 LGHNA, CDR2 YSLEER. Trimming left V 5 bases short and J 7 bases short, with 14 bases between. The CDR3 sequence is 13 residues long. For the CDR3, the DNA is TGCGCCAGCAGCTCCCCAGGGGACGGGACCCAGTACTTC. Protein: CASSSPGDGTQYF.

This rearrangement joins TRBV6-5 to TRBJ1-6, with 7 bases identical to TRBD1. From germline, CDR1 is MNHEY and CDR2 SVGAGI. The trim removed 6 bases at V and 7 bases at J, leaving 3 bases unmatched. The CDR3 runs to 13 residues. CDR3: CASRRGPNSPLHF. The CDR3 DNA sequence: TGTGCCAGCAGAAGGGGGCCCAATTCACCCCTCCACTTT.

CDR3 bases: TGCAGCGTGACCATGACAGGGCGCTATGGCTACACCTTC. Translating gives CSVTMTGRYGYTF. The chain employs TRBV29-1 and TRBJ1-2; 7 bases are a match to TRBD1. V shed 6 bases, J shed 4 bases, and the junction held 8 bases outside the gene matches. The V gene's germline CDR1 is SQVTM and CDR2 ANQGSEA. The CDR3 is 13 amino acids.

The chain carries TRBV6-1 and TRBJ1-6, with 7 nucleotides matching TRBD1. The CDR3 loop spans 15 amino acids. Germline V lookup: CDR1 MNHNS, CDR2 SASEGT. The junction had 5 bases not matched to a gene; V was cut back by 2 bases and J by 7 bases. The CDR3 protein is CASSERTGSNSPLHF. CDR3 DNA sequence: TGTGCCAGCAGTGAACGGACAGGATCGAATTCACCCCTCCACTTT.

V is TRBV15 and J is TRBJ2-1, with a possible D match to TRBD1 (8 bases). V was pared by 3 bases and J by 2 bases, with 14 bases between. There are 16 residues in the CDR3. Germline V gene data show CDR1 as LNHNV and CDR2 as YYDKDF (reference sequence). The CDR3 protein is CATSRGGTGAYNEQFF. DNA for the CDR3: TGTGCCACCAGCAGGGGGGGGACAGGAGCCTACAATGAGCAGTTCTTC. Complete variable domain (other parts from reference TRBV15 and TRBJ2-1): DAMVIQNPRYQVTQFGKPVTLSCSQTLNHNVMYWYQQKSSQAPKLLFHYYDKDFNNEADTPDNFQSRRPNTSFCFLDIRSPGLGDTAMYLCATSRGGTGAYNEQFFGPGTRLTVL.

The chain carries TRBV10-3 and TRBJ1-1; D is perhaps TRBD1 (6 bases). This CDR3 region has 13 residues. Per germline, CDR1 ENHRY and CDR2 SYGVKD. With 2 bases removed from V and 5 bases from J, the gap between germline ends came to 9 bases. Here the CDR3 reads CAISEVQGTEAFF. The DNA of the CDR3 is TGTGCCATCAGTGAGGTACAGGGAACTGAAGCTTTCTTT.

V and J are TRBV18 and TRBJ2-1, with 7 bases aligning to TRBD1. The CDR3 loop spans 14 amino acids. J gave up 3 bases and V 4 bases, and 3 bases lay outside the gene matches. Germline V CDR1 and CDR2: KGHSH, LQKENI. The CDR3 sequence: CASSQGQLYNEQFF. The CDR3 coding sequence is TGTGCCAGCTCACAGGGACAGCTCTACAATGAGCAGTTCTTC.

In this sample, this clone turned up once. In nucleotides, the CDR3 is TGTGCCAGCAGCAGAGGAGGGGCCCCTGAAGCTTTCTTT. Translating it yields CASSRGGAPEAFF. The chain recombines TRBV13 with TRBJ1-1; D is perhaps TRBD1 (5 bases). Germline V gives CDR1 PRHDT, CDR2 FYEKMQ (reference sequence). This CDR3 comprises 13 residues. The germline V and J ends were trimmed by 5 bases and 6 bases, with 13 bases remaining between them.

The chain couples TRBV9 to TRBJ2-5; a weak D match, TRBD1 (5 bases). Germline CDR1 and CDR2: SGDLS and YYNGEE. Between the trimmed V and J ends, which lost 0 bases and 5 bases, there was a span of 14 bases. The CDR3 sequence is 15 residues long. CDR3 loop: CASSVAVKGRETQYF. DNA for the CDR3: TGTGCCAGCAGCGTAGCGGTGAAGGGGCGGGAGACCCAGTACTTC.

CDR3 residues: CASSPSLSGAEDTGELFF. The CDR3 DNA reads as TGTGCCAGCAGCCCAAGCCTTAGCGGGGCTGAGGACACCGGGGAGCTGTTTTTT. The chain employs TRBV7-8 and TRBJ2-2; TRBD2 aligns across 8 bases. V shed 5 bases and J 3 bases; nucleotides not matched to a gene: 14. Germline values: CDR1 SGHVS, CDR2 FQNEAQ. The CDR3 runs to 18 residues.

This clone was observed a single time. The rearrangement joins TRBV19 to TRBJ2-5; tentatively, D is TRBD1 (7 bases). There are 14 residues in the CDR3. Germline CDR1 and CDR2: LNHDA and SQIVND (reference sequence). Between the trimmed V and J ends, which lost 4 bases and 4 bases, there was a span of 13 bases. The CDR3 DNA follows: TGTGCCAGTAGTACCCAGGGGGGAGGAGAGACCCAGTACTTC. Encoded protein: CASSTQGGGETQYF.

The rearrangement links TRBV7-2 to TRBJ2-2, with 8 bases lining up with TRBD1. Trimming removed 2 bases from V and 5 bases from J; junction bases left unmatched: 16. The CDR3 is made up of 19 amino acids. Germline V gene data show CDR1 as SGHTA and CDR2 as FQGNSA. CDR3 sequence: CASSLPIGQGPLGTGELFF. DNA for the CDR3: TGTGCCAGCAGCTTACCAATAGGACAGGGTCCCCTAGGGACCGGGGAGCTGTTTTTT.

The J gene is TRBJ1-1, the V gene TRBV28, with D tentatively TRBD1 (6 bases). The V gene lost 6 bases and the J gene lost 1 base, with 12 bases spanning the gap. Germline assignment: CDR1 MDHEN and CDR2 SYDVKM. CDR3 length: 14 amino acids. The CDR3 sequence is CASSPGHKNTEAFF. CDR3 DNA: TGTGCCAGCAGCCCGGGACACAAGAACACTGAAGCTTTCTTT.

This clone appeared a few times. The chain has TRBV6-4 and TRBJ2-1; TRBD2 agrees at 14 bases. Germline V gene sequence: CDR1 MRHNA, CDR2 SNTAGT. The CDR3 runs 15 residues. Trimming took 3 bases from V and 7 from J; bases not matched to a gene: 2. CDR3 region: CASSETSGGVNEQFF. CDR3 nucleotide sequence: TGTGCCAGCAGTGAGACTAGCGGGGGGGTGAATGAGCAGTTCTTC.

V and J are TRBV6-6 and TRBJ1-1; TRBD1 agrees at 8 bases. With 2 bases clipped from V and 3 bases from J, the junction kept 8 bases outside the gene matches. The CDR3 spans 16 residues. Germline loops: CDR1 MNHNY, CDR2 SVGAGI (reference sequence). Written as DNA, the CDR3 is TGTGCCAGCAGTTACCTCTTGGACAGGGAGGACACTGAAGCTTTCTTT. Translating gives CASSYLLDREDTEAFF.

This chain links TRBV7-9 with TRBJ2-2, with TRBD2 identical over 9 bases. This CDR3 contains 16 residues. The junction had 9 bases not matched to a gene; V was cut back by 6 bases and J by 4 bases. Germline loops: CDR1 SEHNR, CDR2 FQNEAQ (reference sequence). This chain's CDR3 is CASRAPGLASTGELFF. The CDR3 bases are TGTGCCAGCAGAGCACCGGGACTAGCATCCACCGGGGAGCTGTTTTTT.

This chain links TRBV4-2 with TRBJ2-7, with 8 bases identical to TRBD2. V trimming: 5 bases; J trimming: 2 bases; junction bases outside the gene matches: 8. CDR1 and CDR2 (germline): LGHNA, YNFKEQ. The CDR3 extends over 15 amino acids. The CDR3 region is CASSEGPGLAYEQYF. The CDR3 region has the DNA TGTGCCAGCAGCGAAGGGCCGGGACTAGCCTACGAGCAGTACTTC.

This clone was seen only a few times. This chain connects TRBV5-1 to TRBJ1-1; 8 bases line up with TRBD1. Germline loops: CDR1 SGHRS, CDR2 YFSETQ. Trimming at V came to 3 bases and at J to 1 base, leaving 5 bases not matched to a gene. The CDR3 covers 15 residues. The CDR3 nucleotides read TGCGCCAGCAGCTATTCTGGACAGGGGAACACTGAAGCTTTCTTT. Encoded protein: CASSYSGQGNTEAFF. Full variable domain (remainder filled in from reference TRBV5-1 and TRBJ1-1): KAGVTQTPRYLIKTRGQQVTLSCSPISGHRSVSWYQQTPGQGLQFLFEYFSETQRNKGNFPGRFSGRQFSNSRSEMNVSTLELGDSALYLCASSYSGQGNTEAFFGQGTRLTVV.

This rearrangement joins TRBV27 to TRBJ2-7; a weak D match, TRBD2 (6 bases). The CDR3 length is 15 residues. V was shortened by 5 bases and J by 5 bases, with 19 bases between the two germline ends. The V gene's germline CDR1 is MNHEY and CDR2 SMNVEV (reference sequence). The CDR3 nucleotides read TGTGCCAGCAGTCCTAGGGGACCGGGAGACGACGAGCAGTACTTC. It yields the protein CASSPRGPGDDEQYF.

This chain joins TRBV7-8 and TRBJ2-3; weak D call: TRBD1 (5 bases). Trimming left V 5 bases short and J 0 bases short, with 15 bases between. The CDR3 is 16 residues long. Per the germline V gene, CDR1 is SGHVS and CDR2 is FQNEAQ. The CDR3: CASSGRDPISTDTQYF. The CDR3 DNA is TGTGCCAGCAGCGGCAGGGATCCTATTAGCACAGATACGCAGTATTTT. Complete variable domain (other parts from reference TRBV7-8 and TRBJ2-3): GAGVSQSPRYKVAKRGQDVALRCDPISGHVSLFWYQQALGQGPEFLTYFQNEAQLDKSGLPSDRFFAERPEGSVSTLKIQRTQQEDSAVYLCASSGRDPISTDTQYFGPGTRLTVL.

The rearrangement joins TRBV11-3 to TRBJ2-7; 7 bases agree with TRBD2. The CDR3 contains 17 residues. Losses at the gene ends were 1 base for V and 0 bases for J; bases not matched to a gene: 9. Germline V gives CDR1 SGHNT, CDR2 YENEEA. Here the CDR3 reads CASSLGSPGLISYEQYF. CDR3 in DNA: TGTGCCAGCAGCTTAGGTTCACCGGGACTAATCTCCTACGAGCAGTACTTC.